The T cell receptor (beta chain) under discussion was sequenced for a study of shared clonotypes between healthy human individuals. Study background: Ranging from 18 to 49 in age, donors were a couple of women and three men. Per-donor plates numbered three CD4 naive, three CD4 memory, two CD8 naive and one CD8 memory.

Per sorted-subset replicate PCR, input was around 200 ng DNA, representing tens of thousands of T cell genomes. The protocol was immunoSEQ multiplex PCR, while the TCRdb copy is restricted to in-frame clones and leaves out a portion. The data contain approximately 720,000 clones, 72% of them singletons. This CDR3 has 15 amino acids. Germline-derived CDR1 and CDR2 are KGHSH and LQKENI. V gave up 2 bases and J gave up 6 bases; unmatched junction bases: 5. The sequenced sample was memory CD4+ T cells sorted from blood. Specified subset: CD45RA-negative fraction. The clonotype comes from a woman under 40 in good health. The rearrangement joins TRBV18 to TRBJ2-2; 8 nucleotides match TRBD2. The CDR3, as DNA: TGTGCCAGCTCACCATCCAGCGGGAGTGCCGGGGAGCTGTTTTTT. Translation gives CASSPSSGSAGELFF.